These T cell receptor beta chains were read from a single sample in a study of blood T cells in healthy people across ages. From the 5' RACE reads, TCRdb called clonotypes with MiXCR, one entry per CDR3 protein. Of 910,000 or so distinct CDR3 sequences in the sample, roughly half were seen once. The sample comprised blood. The receptors were gathered from a woman in her fifties or sixties in good health. The CDR3 runs from the conserved cysteine through the conserved F or W. D genes are given only for firm matches. A row's size may be missing; if present it is once, few, many or a size class.

TRBV3-1	-	TRBJ1-1	-	TGTGCCAGCAGCCGAGGACGGATGAACACTGAAGCTTTCTTT	CASSRGRMNTEAFF
TRBV6-5	TRBD1	TRBJ1-2	-	TGTGCCAGCAGTTACACGACAGGGGTCTATGGCTACACCTTC	CASSYTTGVYGYTF
TRBV11-2	-	TRBJ1-1	-	TGTGCCAGCAGCTTAGGTCTGTTGGCTTTCTTT	CASSLGLLAFF
TRBV5-5	-	TRBJ1-6	-	TGTGCCAGCAGCTTGGAGGCAGCCCTAGGCAATTCACCCCTCCACTTT	CASSLEAALGNSPLHF
TRBV4-2	-	TRBJ2-5	-	TGTGCCAGCAGCCAGATCATAGGTGAGGAAGGGACCCAGTACTTC	CASSQIIGEEGTQYF
TRBV10-3	-	TRBJ2-4	-	TGTGCCATCAGAGACTCTGCTGCGGCCAAAAACATTCAGTACTTC	CAIRDSAAAKNIQYF
TRBV20-1	-	TRBJ1-2	-	TGCAGTGTCGACAGAGCTAACTATGGCTACACCTTC	CSVDRANYGYTF
TRBV4-2	-	TRBJ2-3	few	TGTGCCAGCAGCCGACCTCCGTTCGGGGCTAGCACAGATACGCAGTATTTT	CASSRPPFGASTDTQYF
TRBV28	-	TRBJ2-7	-	TGTGCCAGCAGACCAAGGAGGCGACAGAACCCAAATTCCTACGAGCAGTACTTC	CASRPRRRQNPNSYEQYF
TRBV20-1	TRBD2	TRBJ2-5	-	TGCAGTGCTGCCCGGACTAGCGGGCAAGAGACCCAGTACTTC	CSAARTSGQETQYF
TRBV7-2	-	TRBJ1-2	-	TGTGCCAGCAGCCTACTTGGCATGTCTAACTATGGCTACACCTTC	CASSLLGMSNYGYTF
TRBV5-1	TRBD2	TRBJ2-7	-	TGCGCCAGCAGCTGGGGGAGCGGGGGCGGTTTCTCCGAGCAGTACTTC	CASSWGSGGGFSEQYF
TRBV6-5	-	TRBJ2-7	-	TGTGCCAGCAGTTATCGGGGGGCCGGGATAACCGAGCAGTACTTC	CASSYRGAGITEQYF